This TCR beta chain emerged from a study of beta chain features in type 1 diabetes. V lost 2 bases, J lost 3 bases, and 13 bases lay in between. CDR3 length: 15 amino acids. Germline V gene sequence: CDR1 MGHDK, CDR2 SYGVNS. What was sequenced were expressed TCRB transcripts, since all of the isolated RNA had been reverse transcribed. Samples of naive, central memory and regulatory T cells yielded a mean of around 3.4 million reads. Using immunoSEQ multiplex PCR, the repertoire was profiled, and TCRdb retains in-frame clones only, with some absent. The data hold under 350,000 clones, with 8% observed a single time. As for this clone: The antigen is undetermined.

Broader study findings: It was among patients, rather than healthy donors, that naive, central memory and Treg TCRB repertoires appeared more similar. Any PCR bias toward short templates would affect both groups alike. A cDNA-based sequencing approach could over-represent cells with high TCR expression.

The rearrangement joins TRBV25-1 to TRBJ1-2; D is ambiguous. Material for sequencing was central memory CD4+ T cells from blood. This TCR was recovered from a woman between 18 and 29 years old in good health. The CDR3: CASSEGPASDYGYTF. In DNA form, the CDR3 reads TGTGCCAGCAGTGAAGGCCCGGCTAGTGACTATGGCTACACCTTC.